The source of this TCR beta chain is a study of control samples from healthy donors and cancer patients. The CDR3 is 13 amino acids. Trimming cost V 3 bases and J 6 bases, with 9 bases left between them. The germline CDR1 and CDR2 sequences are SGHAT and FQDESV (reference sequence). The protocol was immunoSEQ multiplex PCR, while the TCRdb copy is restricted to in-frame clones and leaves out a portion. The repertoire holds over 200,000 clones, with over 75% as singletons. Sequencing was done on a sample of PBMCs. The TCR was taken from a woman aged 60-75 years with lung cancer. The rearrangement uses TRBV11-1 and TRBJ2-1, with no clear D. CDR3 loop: CASSLELLNEQFF. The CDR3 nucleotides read TGTGCCAGCAGCTTGGAACTCCTCAATGAGCAGTTCTTC.